The 10 T cell receptor beta chains listed next were all sequenced from one sample in a study of blood T cell repertoires in COVID-19 (TCRdb year 2020). Libraries were made using the immunoSEQ multiplex PCR assay. TCRdb holds this immuneACCESS table with in-frame rearrangements only. Some clones are missing; in checked studies, unresolved V genes explain under half, and the rest has no known cause. The sample yields 150,000 or so clones; roughly nine tenths were counted once. Jointly, the top ten make up roughly an eighth of the sample. The material sequenced was peripheral blood. The receptors were gathered from a man aged 18 to 30 with COVID-19, enrolled during active disease.

There are a few counts of this clone. Here the CDR3 reads CATGGLASSDNEQFF. The CDR3 nucleotides are TGTGCCACCGGGGGACTAGCGAGTTCCGACAATGAGCAGTTCTTC. V is TRBV24-1 and J is TRBJ2-1, with 10 bases matching TRBD2. The ends lost 9 bases at V and 5 bases at J; junction bases unmatched: 9. The CDR3 is 15 amino acids. Germline CDR1 KGHDR, CDR2 SFDVKD.

The chain joins TRBV5-1 to TRBJ1-1; a weak D match, TRBD1 (5 bases). The CDR3 is 12 amino acids. Trimming cost V 2 bases and J 8 bases, with 10 bases left between them. The germline gives CDR1 SGHRS, CDR2 YFSETQ. In DNA, the CDR3 is TGCGCCAGCAGCTTCAGGGATTCAGAAGCTTTCTTT. It is translated as CASSFRDSEAFF.

The rearrangement joins TRBV3-1 (or the pseudogene TRBV3-2) to TRBJ2-7; 7 nucleotides line up with TRBD1. Germline lookup yields CDR1 LGHDT and CDR2 YNNKEL (reference sequence). V lost 3 bases and J lost 6; bases outside the gene matches: 11. The CDR3 is 15 residues long. Here the CDR3 reads CASSHLETGLAEQYF. Written as DNA, the CDR3 is TGTGCCAGCAGCCATCTCGAGACAGGGCTAGCCGAGCAGTACTTC.

The chain joins TRBV11-2 to TRBJ2-5; unclear D gene. The CDR3 sequence is 15 residues long. Trimming removed 1 base at V and 5 bases at J, with 14 bases between. Germline values: CDR1 SGHAT, CDR2 FQNNGV. CDR3 nucleotides: TGTGCCAGCAGCTTAGGGGTAGGCAAGGAGGAGACCCAGTACTTC. Amino acid sequence: CASSLGVGKEETQYF.

Written as DNA, the CDR3 is TGTGCCAGCAGCTTGGGGGGAGCGGGTTGGGGCACCGGGGAGCTGTTTTTT. It encodes CASSLGGAGWGTGELFF. V gene TRBV5-4 combines with J gene TRBJ2-2; D may be TRBD2 (6 bases). The CDR3 has 17 amino acids. V dropped 0 bases and J dropped 4 bases, with 16 bases sitting between them. CDR1 and CDR2 from the germline V gene are SGHNT and YYREEE (reference sequence).

The chain has TRBV10-3 and TRBJ2-1, with a weak D call TRBD1 (6 bases). The germline V gene encodes CDR1 ENHRY and CDR2 SYGVKD. The CDR3 contains 13 residues. V lost 5 bases and J lost 6, with 11 bases in between. In DNA form, the CDR3 reads TGTGCCATCAGTTGGCTAGGGGGCAATGAGCAGTTCTTC. Encoded protein: CAISWLGGNEQFF.

The V and J genes are TRBV10-3 and TRBJ2-1; tentative D call: TRBD2 (6 bases). CDR3 length equals 13 residues. The V and J ends lost 7 bases and 4 bases respectively, with 11 bases between them. The germline gives CDR1 ENHRY, CDR2 SYGVKD. DNA for the CDR3: TGTGCCATCACCGGGGGACCATACAATGAGCAGTTCTTC. It codes for CAITGGPYNEQFF.

This chain connects TRBV19 to TRBJ1-1; D gene uncertain. Trimming stripped 6 bases from V and 4 bases from J, with 9 bases between. Germline-derived CDR1 and CDR2 are LNHDA and SQIVND (reference sequence). The CDR3 sequence is 12 residues long. The CDR3 spells CASRYRGTEAFF. The DNA of the CDR3 is TGTGCCAGTAGATATCGGGGCACTGAAGCTTTCTTT.

The J gene is TRBJ1-4, the V gene TRBV3-1 (or the pseudogene TRBV3-2), with D uncertain. The V gene's germline CDR1 is LGHDT and CDR2 YNNKEL (reference sequence). V was trimmed by 4 bases and J by 7 bases, leaving 13 bases between them. The CDR3 covers 14 residues. The CDR3 protein is CASSPVEGFEKLFF. In DNA form, the CDR3 reads TGTGCCAGCAGCCCAGTGGAGGGCTTTGAAAAACTGTTTTTT.

The V call is TRBV9, the J call TRBJ2-5; the match to TRBD1 covers 9 bases. The germline gives CDR1 SGDLS, CDR2 YYNGEE. J was trimmed by 2 bases and V by 4 bases; bases with no gene match: 6. There are 15 residues in the CDR3. This CDR3 reads CASSKGQGPQETQYF. CDR3 nucleotide sequence: TGTGCCAGCAGCAAGGGACAGGGCCCACAAGAGACCCAGTACTTC.